The sample holds a few counts of the clone carrying this T cell receptor beta chain. Original handling: Estimates of nucleated cell counts were drawn from the amplification of reference gene primers. TCRdb's table, derived via immunoSEQ multiplex PCR, lists solely in-frame clones and lacks some. The V and J calls and clone size are taken from that table; D and trimming were inferred from the DNA. The table has roughly 260,000 clones, 83% seen once; the top ten hold approximately 4%. The sample belongs to a study of blood T cell repertoires in COVID-19. Overall study context: Italy, Spain and the United States were the sources of the convalescent and acute COVID-19 samples.

The ends lost 6 bases at V and 3 bases at J; junction bases unmatched: 3. Germline V gene sequence: CDR1 MNHEY, CDR2 SMNVEV (reference sequence). The CDR3 runs to 14 residues. Participants were aged about 18 to 89 years from approximately 23 US areas. Those designated as exposed participants met a COVID-19 case within 2 weeks before study entry. The receptor's source is a woman aged 40 to 55 who had been exposed to COVID-19. Sequences were obtained from PBMCs or T cells enriched from blood (not recorded which). This rearrangement joins TRBV27 to TRBJ2-2, with TRBD1 matching over 8 bases. For the CDR3, the DNA is TGTGCCAGCAGGGACAGGGTGTACACCGGGGAGCTGTTTTTT. Translated, it gives CASRDRVYTGELFF.